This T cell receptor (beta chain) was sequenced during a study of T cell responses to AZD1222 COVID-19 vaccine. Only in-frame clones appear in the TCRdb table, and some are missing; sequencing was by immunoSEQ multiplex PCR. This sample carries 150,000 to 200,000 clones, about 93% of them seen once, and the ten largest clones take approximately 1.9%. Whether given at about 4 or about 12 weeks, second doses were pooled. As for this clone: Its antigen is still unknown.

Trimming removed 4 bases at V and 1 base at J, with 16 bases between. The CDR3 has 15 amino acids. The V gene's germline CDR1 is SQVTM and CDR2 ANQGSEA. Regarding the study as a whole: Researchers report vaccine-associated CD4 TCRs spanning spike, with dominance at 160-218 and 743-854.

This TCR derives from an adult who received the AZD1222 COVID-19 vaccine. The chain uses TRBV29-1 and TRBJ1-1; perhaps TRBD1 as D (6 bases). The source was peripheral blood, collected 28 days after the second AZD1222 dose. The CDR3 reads CSVAYTGFRNTEAFF. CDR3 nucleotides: TGCAGCGTTGCTTACACAGGGTTCAGGAACACTGAAGCTTTCTTT. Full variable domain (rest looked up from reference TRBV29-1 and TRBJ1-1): SAVISQKPSRDICQRGTSLTIQCQVDSQVTMMFWYRQQPGQSLTLIATANQGSEATYESGFVIDKFPISRPNLTFSTLTVSNMSPEDSSIYLCSVAYTGFRNTEAFFGQGTRLTVV.